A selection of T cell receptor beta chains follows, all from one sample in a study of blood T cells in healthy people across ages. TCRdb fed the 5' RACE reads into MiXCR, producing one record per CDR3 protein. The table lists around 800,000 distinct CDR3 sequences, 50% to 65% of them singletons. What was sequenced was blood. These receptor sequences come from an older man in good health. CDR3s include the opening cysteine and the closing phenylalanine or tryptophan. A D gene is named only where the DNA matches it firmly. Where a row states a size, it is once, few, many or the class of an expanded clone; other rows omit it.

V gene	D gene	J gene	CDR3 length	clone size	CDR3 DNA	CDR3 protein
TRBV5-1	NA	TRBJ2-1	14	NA	TGCGCCAGCAGTGGAGACTACTCCTACAATGAGCAGTTCTTC	CASSGDYSYNEQFF
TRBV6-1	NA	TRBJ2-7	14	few	TGTGCCAGCAGTGTGGGTCTACATAATTACGAGCAGTACTTC	CASSVGLHNYEQYF
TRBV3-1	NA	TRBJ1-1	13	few	TGTGCCAGCAGCCAAGTTCAAGTCGCTGAAGCTTTCTTT	CASSQVQVAEAFF
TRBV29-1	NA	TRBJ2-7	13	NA	TGCAGCGTTGAGCGGGACACCTCCTACGAGCAGTACTTC	CSVERDTSYEQYF
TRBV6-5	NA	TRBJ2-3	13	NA	TGTGCCAGCAGGAAGTCTTCTAGGGATACGCAGTATTTT	CASRKSSRDTQYF
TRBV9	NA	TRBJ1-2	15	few	TGTGCCAGCAGCGTAGATCAGGTGAAGGCCTATGGCTACACCTTC	CASSVDQVKAYGYTF
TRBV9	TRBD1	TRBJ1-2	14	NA	TGTGCCAGCAGCGTAGCGGTAGGGGGCAATGGCTACACCTTC	CASSVAVGGNGYTF
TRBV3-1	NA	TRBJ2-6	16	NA	TGTGCCAGCAGCCAAGTCTCGGGGGCCGGGGCCAACGTCCTGACTTTC	CASSQVSGAGANVLTF
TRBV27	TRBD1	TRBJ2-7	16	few	TGTGCCAGCAGTTTATACCTAGGGGGCCCTACCTACGAGCAGTACTTC	CASSLYLGGPTYEQYF
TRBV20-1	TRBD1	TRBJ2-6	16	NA	TGCAGTGCCCGGACAGGGGGCAGCTCTGGGGCCAACGTCCTGACTTTC	CSARTGGSSGANVLTF
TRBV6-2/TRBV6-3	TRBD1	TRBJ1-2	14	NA	TGTGCCAGCAGTTACCGTCAGGGGGGAGGTGGCTACACCTTC	CASSYRQGGGGYTF
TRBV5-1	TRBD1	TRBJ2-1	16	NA	TGCGCCAGCAGCTTGTCCACCTCGACAGGGATCAATGAGCAGTTCTTC	CASSLSTSTGINEQFF
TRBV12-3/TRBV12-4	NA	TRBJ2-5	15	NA	TGTGCCAGCAGTTTAAGAACGCTGGGCCAAGAGACCCAGTACTTC	CASSLRTLGQETQYF
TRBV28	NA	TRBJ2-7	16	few	TGTGCCAGCAGTTTCCATCCCCAGCGCCTCTCCTACGAGCAGTACTTC	CASSFHPQRLSYEQYF
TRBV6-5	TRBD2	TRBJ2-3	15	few	TGTGCCAGCAAAATGGCGGGAGGGCCGGAAAGATACGCGTATTTT	CASKMAGGPERYAYF
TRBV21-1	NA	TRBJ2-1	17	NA	TGTGCCAGCAGCCATAGTTCCCGGGACTTCTCCTACAATGAGCAGTTCTTC	CASSHSSRDFSYNEQFF
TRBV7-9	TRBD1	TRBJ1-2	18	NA	TGTGCCAGCAGCCCTTCCGTTTTTCGGGACAGGGTTAACTATGGCTACACCTTC	CASSPSVFRDRVNYGYTF
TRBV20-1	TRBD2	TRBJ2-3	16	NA	TGCAGTGCTTCCGGGACTAGCGGGAGGGCCCCAGATACGCAGTATTTT	CSASGTSGRAPDTQYF
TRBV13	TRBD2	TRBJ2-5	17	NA	TGTGCCAGCAGCCACGCGGCCGCAGCGGGGTACCAAGAGACCCAGTACTTC	CASSHAAAAGYQETQYF
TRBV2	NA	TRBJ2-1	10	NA	TGTGCCAGCTTCCAAGGGGAGCAGTTCTTC	CASFQGEQFF
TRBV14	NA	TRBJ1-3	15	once	TGTGCCAGCAGCCAAACCAGGGGAGGTGGAAACACCATATATTTT	CASSQTRGGGNTIYF
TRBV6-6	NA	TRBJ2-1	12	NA	TGTGCCAGCAGGCCACCTAACAATGAGCAGTTCTTC	CASRPPNNEQFF
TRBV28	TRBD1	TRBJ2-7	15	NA	TGTGCCAGCAGCCGTAGGGACAGGGTAGCTAACGAGCAGTACTTC	CASSRRDRVANEQYF
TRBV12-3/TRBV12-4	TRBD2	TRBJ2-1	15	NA	TGTGCCAGCAGTTCAACGGGGGGGACCTACAATGAGCAGTTCTTC	CASSSTGGTYNEQFF
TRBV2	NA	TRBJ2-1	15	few	TGTGCCAGCAGGAAAGTATCGGACTCTAACAATGAGCAGTTCTTC	CASRKVSDSNNEQFF
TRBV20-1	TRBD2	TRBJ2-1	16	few	TGCAGTGCTAGAGAAAGTCCCGGGACTAGCAACAATGAGCAGTTCTTC	CSARESPGTSNNEQFF
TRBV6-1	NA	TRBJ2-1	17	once	TGTGCCACTAGAAGGACGTTAAGCGGAAACTCCTACAATGAGCAGTTCTTC	CATRRTLSGNSYNEQFF
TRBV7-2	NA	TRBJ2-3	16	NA	TGTGCCAGCAGCGCCCGACGGGGGTTTAGCACAGATACGCAGTATTTT	CASSARRGFSTDTQYF
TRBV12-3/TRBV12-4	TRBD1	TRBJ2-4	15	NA	TGTGCCAGCACCAGGACAGGGGATTCCAAAAACATTCAGTACTTC	CASTRTGDSKNIQYF
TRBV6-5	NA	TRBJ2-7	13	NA	TGTGCCAGCAGTTACTCGGCAGGCTACGAGCAGTACTTC	CASSYSAGYEQYF
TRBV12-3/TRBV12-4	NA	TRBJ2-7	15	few	TGTGCCAGCAGTTTCTCGGCAGGGGCGTCGGACGAGCAGTACTTC	CASSFSAGASDEQYF
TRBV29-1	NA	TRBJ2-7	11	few	TGCAGCGTTGTGGGAAACTACGAGCAGTACTTC	CSVVGNYEQYF
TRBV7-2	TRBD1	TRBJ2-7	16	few	TGTGCCAGCAGCTCCGGGGCAGGGGGCGCGGTTGACGAGCAGTACTTC	CASSSGAGGAVDEQYF
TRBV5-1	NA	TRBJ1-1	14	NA	TGCGCCAGCAGCGAGCGACAGAGGAACACTGAAGCTTTCTTT	CASSERQRNTEAFF
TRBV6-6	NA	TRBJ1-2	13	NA	TGTGCCAGCAGCCATATTCAGGGAGTTGGTTACACCTTC	CASSHIQGVGYTF
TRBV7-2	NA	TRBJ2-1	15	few	TGTGCCAGCAGCTTACAACAAAACTCTTACAATGAGCAGTTCTTC	CASSLQQNSYNEQFF
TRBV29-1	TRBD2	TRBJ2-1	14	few	TGCAGCGTTGATAGGGGACTAGCGAGGTATGAGCAGTTCTTC	CSVDRGLARYEQFF
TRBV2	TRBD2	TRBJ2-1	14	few	TGTGCCAGCAAAGGAGCGGGAGCCTACAATGAGCAGTTCTTC	CASKGAGAYNEQFF
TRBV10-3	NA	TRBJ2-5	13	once	TGTGCCATCAGTGAGATGGGTTACGAGACCCAGTACTTC	CAISEMGYETQYF
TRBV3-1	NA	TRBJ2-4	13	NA	TGTGCCAGCAGCCAAAGGGGGGTAGACATTCAGTACTTC	CASSQRGVDIQYF
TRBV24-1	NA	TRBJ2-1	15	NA	TGTGCCACCAAAGGCCGCCCGAGCTCCTACAATGAGCAGTTCTTC	CATKGRPSSYNEQFF
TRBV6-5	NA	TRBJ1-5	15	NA	TGTGCCAGCAGTTATTTGAGGGGAAGCAATCAGCCCCAGCATTTT	CASSYLRGSNQPQHF
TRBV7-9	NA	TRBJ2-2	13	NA	TGTGCCAGTTACAGGGGAGGTACGGGGGAGCTGTTTTTT	CASYRGGTGELFF
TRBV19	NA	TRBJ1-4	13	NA	TGTGCCAGTAGGCGGGGGAAAGTCGAAAAACTGTTTTTT	CASRRGKVEKLFF
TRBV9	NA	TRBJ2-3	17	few	TGTGCCAGCAGCTCCTCCCCGACTAGGCCTAGCACAGATACGCAGTATTTT	CASSSSPTRPSTDTQYF
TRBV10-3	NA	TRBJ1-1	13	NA	TGTGCCATCTGGGGGGGGCCCGGAGATGAAGCTTTCTTT	CAIWGGPGDEAFF
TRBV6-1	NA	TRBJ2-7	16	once	TGTGCCAGCCTGGGTGGTGGTAGGAAGCTCAACTACGAGCAGTACTTC	CASLGGGRKLNYEQYF
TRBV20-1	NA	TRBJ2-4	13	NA	TGCAGTGCTAGCTTAACAGGGCAAAACATTCAGTACTTC	CSASLTGQNIQYF
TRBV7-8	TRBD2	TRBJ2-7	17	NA	TGTGCCAGCAGCTCCCTCATGGGGGTCTCTAGCGGCTACGAGCAGTACTTC	CASSSLMGVSSGYEQYF
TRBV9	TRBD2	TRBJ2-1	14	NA	TGTGCCAGCAGCGCCACTAGCGTGGGTAATGAGCAGTTCTTC	CASSATSVGNEQFF
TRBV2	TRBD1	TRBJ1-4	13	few	TGTGCCAGCAACCGGGACAGGAGGGAAAAACTGTTTTTT	CASNRDRREKLFF
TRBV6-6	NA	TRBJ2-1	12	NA	TGTGCCAGCAGTTCCCCCCCCGGCGAGCAGTTCTTC	CASSSPPGEQFF
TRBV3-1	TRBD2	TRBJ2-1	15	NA	TGTGCCAGCAGCCGAGAACCGGAACTAGCGGGACAGCAGTTCTTC	CASSREPELAGQQFF
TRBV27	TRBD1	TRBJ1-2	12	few	TGTGCCAGCAGGACGGGACAGGGGGGCTACACCTTC	CASRTGQGGYTF
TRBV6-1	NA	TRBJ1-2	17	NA	TGTGCCAGCAGTGAAAACGGGTTCGGGCTGGGGATCTATGGCTACACCTTC	CASSENGFGLGIYGYTF
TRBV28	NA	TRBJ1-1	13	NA	TGTGCCAGCAGTTATGGGCGGGGGCAAGAAGCTTTCTTT	CASSYGRGQEAFF
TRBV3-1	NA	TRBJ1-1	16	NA	TGTGCCAGCAGCCGGAAGACAGTCGCTATAGGCACTGAAGCTTTCTTT	CASSRKTVAIGTEAFF
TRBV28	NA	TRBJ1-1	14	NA	TGTGCCAGCAGTTCCCCGGGACAATTCACTGAAGCTTTCTTT	CASSSPGQFTEAFF
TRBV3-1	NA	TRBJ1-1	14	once	TGTGCCAGCAGCCAAGGAGGTTGGGGCACTGAAGCTTTCTTT	CASSQGGWGTEAFF